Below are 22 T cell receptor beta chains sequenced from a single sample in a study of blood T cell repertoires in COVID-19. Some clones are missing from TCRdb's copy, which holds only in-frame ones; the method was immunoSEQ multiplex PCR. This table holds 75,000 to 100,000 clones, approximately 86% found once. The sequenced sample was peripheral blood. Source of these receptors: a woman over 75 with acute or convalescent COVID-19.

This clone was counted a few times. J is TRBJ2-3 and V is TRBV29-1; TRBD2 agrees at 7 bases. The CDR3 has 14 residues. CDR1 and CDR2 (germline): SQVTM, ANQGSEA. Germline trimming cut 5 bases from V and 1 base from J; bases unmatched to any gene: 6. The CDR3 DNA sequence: TGCAGCGTTACGGGGGGTTCGGGCACAGATACGCAGTATTTT. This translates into CSVTGGSGTDTQYF.

The CDR3 reads CATSRGALQETQYF. CDR3 in DNA: TGTGCCACCAGCAGGGGGGCGTTACAAGAGACCCAGTACTTC. The chain links TRBV15 to TRBJ2-5, with TRBD1 as a possible D gene (6 bases). V lost 3 bases and J lost 2, with 10 bases in between. Germline V gene data show CDR1 as LNHNV and CDR2 as YYDKDF (reference sequence). The CDR3 runs 14 residues. Filled out from reference TRBV15 and TRBJ2-5, the complete variable domain reads DAMVIQNPRYQVTQFGKPVTLSCSQTLNHNVMYWYQQKSSQAPKLLFHYYDKDFNNEADTPDNFQSRRPNTSFCFLDIRSPGLGDTAMYLCATSRGALQETQYFGPGTRLLVL.

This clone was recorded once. In DNA, the CDR3 is TGTGCCAGCATTCTACAGGGGGCAAAAAACACTGAAGCTTTCTTT. Protein: CASILQGAKNTEAFF. This chain joins TRBV2 and TRBJ1-1, with TRBD1 identical over 9 bases. In germline, CDR1 is SNHLY, CDR2 FYNNEI. V was pared by 7 bases and J by 2 bases, with 8 bases of the junction left unmatched. CDR3 length equals 15 residues.

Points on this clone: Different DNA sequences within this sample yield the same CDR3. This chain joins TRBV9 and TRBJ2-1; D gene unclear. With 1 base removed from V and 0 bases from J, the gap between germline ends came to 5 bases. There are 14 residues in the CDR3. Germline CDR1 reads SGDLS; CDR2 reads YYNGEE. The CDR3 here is CASSVSSSYNEQFF. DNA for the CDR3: TGTGCCAGCAGCGTATCGTCCTCCTACAATGAGCAGTTCTTC.

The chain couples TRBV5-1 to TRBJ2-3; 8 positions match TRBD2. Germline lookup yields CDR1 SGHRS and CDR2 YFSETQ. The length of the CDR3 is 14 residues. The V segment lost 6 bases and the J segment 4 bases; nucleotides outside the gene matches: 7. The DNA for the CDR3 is TGCGCCAGCATGCGCCGGGGGGGCTCAGATACGCAGTATTTT. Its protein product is CASMRRGGSDTQYF.

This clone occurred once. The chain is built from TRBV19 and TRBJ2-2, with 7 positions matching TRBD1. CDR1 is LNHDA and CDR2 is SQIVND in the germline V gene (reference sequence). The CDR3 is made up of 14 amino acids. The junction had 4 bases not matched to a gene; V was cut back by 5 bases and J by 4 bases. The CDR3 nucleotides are TGTGCCAGTAGTTCCGACAGGGCCACCGGGGAGCTGTTTTTT. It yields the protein CASSSDRATGELFF.

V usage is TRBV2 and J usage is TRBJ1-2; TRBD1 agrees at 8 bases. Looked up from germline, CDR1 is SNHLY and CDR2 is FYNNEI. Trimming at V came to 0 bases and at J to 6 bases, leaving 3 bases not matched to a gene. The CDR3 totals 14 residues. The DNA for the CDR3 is TGTGCCAGCAGTGAAGCGCAGGGGGCGGATGGCTACACCTTC. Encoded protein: CASSEAQGADGYTF.

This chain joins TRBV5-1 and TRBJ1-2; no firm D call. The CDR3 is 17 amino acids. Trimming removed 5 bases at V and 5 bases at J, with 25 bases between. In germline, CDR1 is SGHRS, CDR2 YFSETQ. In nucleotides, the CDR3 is TGCGCCAGCAGTACACGGCGGCAGGCGGGGATCGAATATGGCTACACCTTC. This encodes CASSTRRQAGIEYGYTF.

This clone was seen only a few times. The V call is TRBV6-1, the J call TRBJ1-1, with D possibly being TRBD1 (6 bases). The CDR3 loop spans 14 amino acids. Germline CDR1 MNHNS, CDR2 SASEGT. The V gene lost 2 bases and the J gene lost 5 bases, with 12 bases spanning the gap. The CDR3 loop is CASSEMRGWTEAFF. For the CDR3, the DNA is TGTGCCAGCAGTGAAATGAGGGGGTGGACTGAAGCTTTCTTT.

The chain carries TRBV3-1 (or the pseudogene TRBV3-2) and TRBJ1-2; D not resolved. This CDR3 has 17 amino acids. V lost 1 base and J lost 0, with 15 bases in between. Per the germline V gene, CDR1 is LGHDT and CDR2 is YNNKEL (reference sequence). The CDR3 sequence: CASSQVSRYQANYGYTF. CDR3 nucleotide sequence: TGTGCCAGCAGCCAAGTGTCTCGGTATCAGGCTAACTATGGCTACACCTTC.

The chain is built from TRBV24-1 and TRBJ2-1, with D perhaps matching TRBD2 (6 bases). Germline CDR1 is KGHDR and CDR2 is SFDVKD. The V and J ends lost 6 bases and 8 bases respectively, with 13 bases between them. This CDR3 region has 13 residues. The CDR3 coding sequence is TGTGCCACCAGTAGGCGGGGAAATGATGAGCAGTTCTTC. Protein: CATSRRGNDEQFF.

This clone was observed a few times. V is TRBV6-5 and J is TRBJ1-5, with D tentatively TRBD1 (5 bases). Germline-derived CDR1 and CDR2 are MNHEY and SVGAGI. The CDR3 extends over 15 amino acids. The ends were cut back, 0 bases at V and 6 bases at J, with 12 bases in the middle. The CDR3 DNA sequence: TGTGCCAGCAGTTACTCTGGGGCAGCCGGTCAGCCCCAGCATTTT. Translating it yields CASSYSGAAGQPQHF.

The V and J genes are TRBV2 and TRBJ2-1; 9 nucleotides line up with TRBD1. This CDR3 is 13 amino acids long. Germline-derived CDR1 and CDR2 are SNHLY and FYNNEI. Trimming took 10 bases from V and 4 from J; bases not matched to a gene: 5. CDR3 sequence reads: CAKGTGFYNEQFF. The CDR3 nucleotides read TGTGCCAAAGGGACAGGGTTTTACAATGAGCAGTTCTTC. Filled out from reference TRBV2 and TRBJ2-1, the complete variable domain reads EPEVTQTPSHQVTQMGQEVILRCVPISNHLYFYWYRQILGQKVEFLVSFYNNEISEKSEIFDDQFSVERPDGSNFTLKIRSTKLEDSAMYFCAKGTGFYNEQFFGPGTRLTVL.

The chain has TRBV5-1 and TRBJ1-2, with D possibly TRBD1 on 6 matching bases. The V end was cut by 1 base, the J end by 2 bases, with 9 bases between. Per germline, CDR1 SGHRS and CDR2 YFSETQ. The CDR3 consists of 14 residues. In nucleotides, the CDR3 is TGCGCCAGCAGCTTGACCGACAGGAACTATGGCTACACCTTC. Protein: CASSLTDRNYGYTF.

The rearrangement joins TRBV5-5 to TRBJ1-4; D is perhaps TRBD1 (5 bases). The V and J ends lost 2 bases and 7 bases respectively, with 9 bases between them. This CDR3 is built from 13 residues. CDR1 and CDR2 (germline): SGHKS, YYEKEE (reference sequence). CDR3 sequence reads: CASSLGVREKLFF. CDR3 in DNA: TGTGCCAGCAGCTTAGGGGTCCGTGAAAAACTGTTTTTT.

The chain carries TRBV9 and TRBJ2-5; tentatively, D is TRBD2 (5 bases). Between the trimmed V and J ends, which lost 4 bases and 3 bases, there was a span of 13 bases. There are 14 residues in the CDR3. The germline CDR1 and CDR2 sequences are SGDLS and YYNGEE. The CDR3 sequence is CASSLGLTKETQYF. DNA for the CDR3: TGTGCCAGCAGCTTAGGACTTACCAAAGAGACCCAGTACTTC.

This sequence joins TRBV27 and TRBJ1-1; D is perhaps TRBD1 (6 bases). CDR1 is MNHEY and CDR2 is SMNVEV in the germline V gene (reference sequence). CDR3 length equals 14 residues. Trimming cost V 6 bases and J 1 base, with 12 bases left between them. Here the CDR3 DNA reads TGTGCCAGCAGGCCCGCGGACAGGAACACTGAAGCTTTCTTT. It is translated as CASRPADRNTEAFF.

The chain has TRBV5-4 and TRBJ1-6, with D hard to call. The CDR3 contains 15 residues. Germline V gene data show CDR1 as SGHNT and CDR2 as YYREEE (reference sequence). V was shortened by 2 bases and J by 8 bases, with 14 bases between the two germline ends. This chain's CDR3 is CASSLGGRGDSPLHF. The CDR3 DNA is TGTGCCAGCAGCTTAGGAGGGCGGGGAGATTCACCCCTCCACTTT. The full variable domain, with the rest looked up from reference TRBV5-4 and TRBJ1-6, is ETGVTQSPTHLIKTRGQQVTLRCSSQSGHNTVSWYQQALGQGPQFIFQYYREEENGRGNFPPRFSGLQFPNYSSELNVNALELDDSALYLCASSLGGRGDSPLHFGNGTRLTVT.

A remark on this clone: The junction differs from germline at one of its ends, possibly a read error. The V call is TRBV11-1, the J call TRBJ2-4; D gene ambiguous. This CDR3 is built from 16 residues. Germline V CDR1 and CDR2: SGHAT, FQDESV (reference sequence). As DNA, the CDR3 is TGTGCCAGCAGCTTAGGTCCGGATTTAGCCAAAAACATTCAGTACTTT. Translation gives CASSLGPDLAKNIQYF.

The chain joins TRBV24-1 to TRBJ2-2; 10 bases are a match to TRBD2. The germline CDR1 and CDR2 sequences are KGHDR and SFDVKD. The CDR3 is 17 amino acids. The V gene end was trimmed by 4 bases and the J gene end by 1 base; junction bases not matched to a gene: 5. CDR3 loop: CATSDPRLAGNTGELFF. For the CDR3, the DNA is TGTGCCACCAGTGACCCCCGACTAGCGGGGAACACCGGGGAGCTGTTTTTT.

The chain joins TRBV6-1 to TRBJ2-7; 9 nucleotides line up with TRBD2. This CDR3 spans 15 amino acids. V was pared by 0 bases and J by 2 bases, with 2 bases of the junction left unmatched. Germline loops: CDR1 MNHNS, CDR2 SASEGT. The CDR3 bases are TGTGCCAGCAGTGAAGCCGGGACTAGCCCCTACGAGCAGTACTTC. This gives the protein CASSEAGTSPYEQYF.

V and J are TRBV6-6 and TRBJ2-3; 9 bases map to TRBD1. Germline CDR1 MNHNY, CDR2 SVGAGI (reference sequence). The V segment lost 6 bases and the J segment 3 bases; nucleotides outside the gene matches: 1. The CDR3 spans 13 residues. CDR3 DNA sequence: TGTGCCAGCAGGGACAGGGGAACAGATACGCAGTATTTT. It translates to CASRDRGTDTQYF.